Shown below are 13 T cell receptor beta chains from a single sample sequenced in a study of cytomegalovirus exposure and HLA in healthy donors. Primers included in the PCR were 60 Vbeta and 13 Jbeta primers. The repertoire was sequenced with immunoSEQ multiplex PCR; TCRdb's copy has only in-frame clones and lacks some. Recorded here are some 50,000 clones; the top ten clones represent under 1.3%. The sample taken for sequencing was PBMCs. Every receptor here comes from a woman aged 40 to 50 in good health and CMV-seronegative.

The J gene is TRBJ2-7, the V gene TRBV9, with 9 nucleotides matching TRBD1. The CDR3 is 13 amino acids. Germline assignment: CDR1 SGDLS and CDR2 YYNGEE. With 3 bases clipped from V and 4 bases from J, the junction kept 2 bases outside the gene matches. The CDR3 DNA sequence: TGTGCCAGCAGCGGACAGGGGGGATACGAGCAGTACTTC. This sequence encodes CASSGQGGYEQYF.

CDR3 sequence: CASTPGGTGKDQPQHF. The DNA for the CDR3 is TGTGCCAGCACCCCGGGGGGGACAGGGAAGGATCAGCCCCAGCATTTT. The J gene is TRBJ1-5, the V gene TRBV6-4; 9 nucleotides align to TRBD1. Germline trimming cut 7 bases from V and 5 bases from J; bases unmatched to any gene: 12. Germline CDR1 is MRHNA and CDR2 is SNTAGT. The CDR3 is made up of 16 amino acids.

The chain combines TRBV27 with TRBJ1-1; TRBD1 might be the D (5 bases). In germline, CDR1 is MNHEY, CDR2 SMNVEV (reference sequence). The CDR3 is 16 amino acids. V shed 2 bases and J shed 0 bases, with 13 bases lying between them. Here the CDR3 DNA reads TGTGCCAGCAGTTTAACTAGGGGACTGATGAACACTGAAGCTTTCTTT. Its protein product is CASSLTRGLMNTEAFF.

The rearrangement links TRBV5-4 to TRBJ1-5; 9 bases agree with TRBD1. V gave up 3 bases and J gave up 7 bases; unmatched junction bases: 2. The germline V gene has CDR1 SGHNT and CDR2 YYREEE (reference sequence). There are 13 residues in the CDR3. CDR3 sequence: CASSWDREQPQHF. Written as DNA, the CDR3 is TGTGCCAGCAGCTGGGACAGGGAACAGCCCCAGCATTTT.

V and J are TRBV20-1 and TRBJ2-3; no clear D. Germline assignment: CDR1 DFQATT and CDR2 SNEGSKA (reference sequence). This CDR3 region has 11 residues. The V and J ends lost 5 bases and 4 bases respectively, with 7 bases between them. CDR3 in DNA: TGCAGTGCTTCGTCGGCAGATACGCAGTATTTT. Its translation is CSASSADTQYF.

The CDR3 loop reads CASSLGGPQRTEAFF. In DNA, the CDR3 is TGTGCCAGCAGCTTGGGGGGGCCCCAGAGGACTGAAGCTTTCTTT. The rearrangement links TRBV5-4 to TRBJ1-1, with a possible D match to TRBD1 (6 bases). There are 15 residues in the CDR3. V was clipped by 0 bases and J by 5 bases, with 14 bases between them. CDR1 is SGHNT and CDR2 is YYREEE in the germline V gene (reference sequence).

The gene calls are TRBV18 and TRBJ2-1, with 8 bases that match TRBD2. The junction had 9 bases not matched to a gene; V was cut back by 6 bases and J by 5 bases. The CDR3 runs 15 residues. From germline, CDR1 is KGHSH and CDR2 LQKENI. The CDR3: CASSPAGVGDNEQFF. CDR3 sequence (DNA): TGTGCCAGCTCTCCAGCGGGAGTTGGGGACAATGAGCAGTTCTTC.

The chain joins TRBV18 to TRBJ2-1; D may be TRBD1 (5 bases). From germline, CDR1 is KGHSH and CDR2 LQKENI. V dropped 0 bases and J dropped 3 bases, with 18 bases sitting between them. The CDR3 length is 18 residues. The CDR3 DNA reads as TGTGCCAGCTCACCACCCGATCAGGGATGGAACCTCTACAATGAGCAGTTCTTC. It yields the protein CASSPPDQGWNLYNEQFF.

The chain combines TRBV30 with TRBJ2-2; D unclear. The length of the CDR3 is 13 residues. Trimming took 0 bases from V and 7 from J, leaving 9 bases between them. Germline values: CDR1 GTSNPN, CDR2 SVGIG (reference sequence). CDR3 in DNA: TGTGCCTGGAGTGTAACAGTGAACGGGGAGCTGTTTTTT. Encoded protein: CAWSVTVNGELFF.

The gene calls are TRBV4-3 and TRBJ2-2; 9 nucleotides align to TRBD2. The CDR3 is made up of 19 amino acids. V trimming: 0 bases; J trimming: 5 bases; junction bases outside the gene matches: 13. Germline CDR1 reads LGHNA; CDR2 reads YSLEER. The CDR3 protein is CASSQDGVAGEGWTGELFF. The CDR3 region has the DNA TGCGCCAGCAGCCAAGATGGGGTAGCGGGAGAAGGATGGACCGGGGAGCTGTTTTTT.

The J gene is TRBJ2-7, the V gene TRBV7-9, with a weak D call TRBD2 (5 bases). V was cut by 5 bases and J by 2 bases, with 13 bases left in between. The germline V gene encodes CDR1 SEHNR and CDR2 FQNEAQ (reference sequence). This CDR3 spans 14 amino acids. CDR3 sequence: CASSGPLDPYEQYF. The CDR3 coding sequence is TGTGCCAGCAGCGGCCCACTAGATCCCTACGAGCAGTACTTC.

The rearrangement links TRBV2 to TRBJ2-5; maybe TRBD1 (6 bases). With 7 bases removed from V and 2 bases from J, the gap between germline ends came to 14 bases. Germline V gene data show CDR1 as SNHLY and CDR2 as FYNNEI. The CDR3 has 14 amino acids. In DNA, the CDR3 is TGTGCCAGCACGGCAGGGGCTAGACAAGAGACCCAGTACTTC. It yields the protein CASTAGARQETQYF.

The V call is TRBV7-8, the J call TRBJ1-2, with D tentatively TRBD1 (6 bases). The CDR3 consists of 16 residues. Germline V gives CDR1 SGHVS, CDR2 FQNEAQ. V lost 5 bases, J lost 0 bases, and 16 bases lay in between. The CDR3, as DNA: TGTGCCAGCAGCGGACGACAGGTGGGGACTAACTATGGCTACACCTTC. This sequence encodes CASSGRQVGTNYGYTF.